The 30 T cell receptor beta chains given below trace back to one sample, sequenced in a study of T cell responses to AZD1222 COVID-19 vaccine. Libraries were prepared by immunoSEQ multiplex PCR; TCRdb keeps only in-frame clonotypes and omits some of them. The data contain some 180,000 clones, approximately 91% of them singletons. The specimen comprised peripheral blood, sampled 28 days after the second AZD1222 dose. The receptor set was obtained from an adult who received the AZD1222 COVID-19 vaccine.

J is TRBJ1-1 and V is TRBV19, with a possible D match to TRBD1 (6 bases). The CDR3 totals 15 residues. CDR1 and CDR2 (germline): LNHDA, SQIVND (reference sequence). V was pared by 9 bases and J by 3 bases, with 20 bases between. The CDR3, as DNA: TGTGCCAGCAGATCGAGGGGGGGGACGTACACTGAAGCTTTCTTT. This translates into CASRSRGGTYTEAFF.

This rearrangement joins TRBV3-1 (or the pseudogene TRBV3-2) to TRBJ1-4; no clear D gene. V was cut by 1 base and J by 4 bases, with 4 bases left in between. Germline CDR1 and CDR2: LGHDT and YNNKEL (reference sequence). This CDR3 region has 13 residues. This CDR3 reads CASSQALNEKLFF. As DNA, the CDR3 is TGTGCCAGCAGCCAAGCCCTTAATGAAAAACTGTTTTTT.

The J gene is TRBJ2-7, the V gene TRBV5-8, with D possibly TRBD1 on 5 matching bases. The CDR3 is 14 residues long. The germline V gene encodes CDR1 SGHTS and CDR2 YDEGEE. Trimming pared 1 base from V and 4 bases from J, leaving 12 bases between. This CDR3 reads CASSLLGREYEQYF. CDR3 in DNA: TGTGCCAGCAGCTTGCTAGGCAGGGAATACGAGCAGTACTTC. The variable domain in full, completed from reference TRBV5-8 and TRBJ2-7, reads EAGVTQSPTHLIKTRGQQATLRCSPISGHTSVYWYQQALGLGLQFLLWYDEGEERNRGNFPPRFSGRQFPNYSSELNVNALELEDSALYLCASSLLGREYEQYFGPGTRLTVT.

The chain carries TRBV30 and TRBJ1-6; D is perhaps TRBD1 (5 bases). CDR3 length equals 16 residues. Germline CDR1 and CDR2: GTSNPN and SVGIG (reference sequence). V shed 4 bases and J shed 0 bases, with 13 bases lying between them. CDR3 DNA sequence: TGTGCCTGGAACGCAGGGACTGGCTCCTATAATTCACCCCTCCACTTT. It translates to CAWNAGTGSYNSPLHF.

The chain carries TRBV5-1 and TRBJ1-1; no clear D. The germline gives CDR1 SGHRS, CDR2 YFSETQ. CDR3 size: 15 residues. The V and J ends lost 4 bases and 2 bases respectively, with 15 bases between them. The CDR3 sequence is CASSLSSTINTEAFF. DNA of the CDR3: TGCGCCAGCAGCCTTTCCTCGACGATAAACACTGAAGCTTTCTTT.

The chain joins TRBV18 to TRBJ2-2; D unclear. The CDR3 has 13 amino acids. The ends were cut back, 4 bases at V and 4 bases at J, with 7 bases in the middle. Germline CDR1 reads KGHSH; CDR2 reads LQKENI. The CDR3: CASSRSGTGELFF. CDR3 DNA sequence: TGTGCCAGCTCACGGTCGGGCACCGGGGAGCTGTTTTTT.

This clone has a single count. The rearrangement uses TRBV4-1 and TRBJ2-1; 7 nucleotides match TRBD1. This CDR3 comprises 15 residues. Germline CDR1 is MGHRA and CDR2 is YSYEKL. Germline trimming cut 1 base from V and 5 bases from J; bases unmatched to any gene: 5. CDR3 bases: TGCGCCAGCAGCCAAGTACAGGGGAAGAACAATGAGCAGTTCTTC. Amino acid sequence: CASSQVQGKNNEQFF.

V gene TRBV5-4 combines with J gene TRBJ1-3, with 8 bases that match TRBD1. The trim removed 4 bases at V and 4 bases at J, leaving 4 bases unmatched. The CDR3 has 14 residues. CDR1 is SGHNT, CDR2 YYREEE, per germline (reference sequence). The CDR3 nucleotides read TGTGCCAGCAGCCCAGGGGGCGTGGGAAACACCATATATTTT. Translated, it gives CASSPGGVGNTIYF.

This rearrangement joins TRBV30 to TRBJ1-3; D not resolved. The CDR3 consists of 10 residues. Trimming left V 8 bases short and J 8 bases short, with 10 bases between. Germline V CDR1 and CDR2: GTSNPN, SVGIG (reference sequence). This CDR3 reads CAGVKDTIYF. In DNA, the CDR3 is TGTGCCGGGGTTAAGGACACCATATATTTT.

This chain uses TRBV7-6 with TRBJ2-6; no firm D call. Germline V gene data show CDR1 as SGHVS and CDR2 as FNYEAQ. This CDR3 comprises 15 residues. Trimming took 6 bases from V and 4 from J, leaving 13 bases between them. The CDR3 is CASSPTALGANVLTF. In DNA form, the CDR3 reads TGTGCCAGCAGTCCGACGGCCTTAGGGGCCAACGTCCTGACTTTC.

The DNA for the CDR3 is TGTGCCACCAGTGGCCGGTTCCCCGGGGAGCTGTTTTTT. This codes for CATSGRFPGELFF. The chain is built from TRBV24-1 and TRBJ2-2, with unresolved D. V lost 5 bases, J lost 6 bases, and 9 bases lay in between. The V gene's germline CDR1 is KGHDR and CDR2 SFDVKD. The CDR3 is 13 residues long.

The chain has TRBV5-6 and TRBJ2-3; TRBD2 matches 10 bases. Germline CDR1 SGHDT, CDR2 YYEEEE. The length of the CDR3 is 19 residues. V dropped 4 bases and J dropped 1; count of bases not matched to a gene: 15. The CDR3, as DNA: TGTGCCAGCAGCCCGGACTCCTGGCTAGCGGGGGACGGCACAGATACGCAGTATTTT. Its translation is CASSPDSWLAGDGTDTQYF.

V and J are TRBV18 and TRBJ2-7, with 9 positions matching TRBD1. The junction had 3 bases not matched to a gene; V was cut back by 3 bases and J by 0 bases. Germline CDR1 KGHSH, CDR2 LQKENI. This CDR3 has 15 residues. Written as DNA, the CDR3 is TGTGCCAGCTCACCTGGGACAGGGTCCTCCTACGAGCAGTACTTC. It yields the protein CASSPGTGSSYEQYF.

CDR3 region: CAWSDQGTNEKLFF. CDR3 in DNA: TGTGCCTGGAGTGATCAGGGAACTAATGAAAAACTGTTTTTT. The chain uses TRBV30 and TRBJ1-4, with D perhaps TRBD1 (5 bases). This CDR3 comprises 14 residues. In germline, CDR1 is GTSNPN, CDR2 SVGIG (reference sequence). V dropped 1 base and J dropped 1 base, with 7 bases sitting between them.

This chain uses TRBV7-9 with TRBJ1-1, with D possibly matching TRBD1 (6 bases). The CDR3 extends over 14 amino acids. The V end was cut by 1 base, the J end by 4 bases, with 10 bases between. Germline CDR1 reads SEHNR; CDR2 reads FQNEAQ (reference sequence). The CDR3 sequence is CASSLEGGATEAFF. In DNA form, the CDR3 reads TGTGCCAGCAGCTTAGAGGGGGGAGCCACTGAAGCTTTCTTT.

The V call is TRBV7-3, the J call TRBJ2-5, with TRBD2 as a possible D gene (5 bases). This CDR3 has 15 residues. Trimming left V 3 bases short and J 1 base short, with 12 bases between. The germline gives CDR1 SGHTA, CDR2 FQGTGA. CDR3 DNA: TGTGCCAGCAGCTTTTCAAGCGGACTCCAAGAGACCCAGTACTTC. Protein: CASSFSSGLQETQYF. Full variable domain (rest looked up from reference TRBV7-3 and TRBJ2-5): GAGVSQTPSNKVTEKGKYVELRCDPISGHTALYWYRQSLGQGPEFLIYFQGTGAADDSGLPNDRFFAVRPEGSVSTLKIQRTERGDSAVYLCASSFSSGLQETQYFGPGTRLLVL.

The chain joins TRBV4-1 to TRBJ2-2; possibly TRBD1 for D (5 bases). Germline loops: CDR1 MGHRA, CDR2 YSYEKL. The CDR3 sequence is 15 residues long. The germline V and J ends were trimmed by 0 bases and 5 bases, with 10 bases remaining between them. CDR3 residues: CASSQEPGRTGELFF. CDR3 DNA sequence: TGCGCCAGCAGCCAAGAACCAGGGCGAACCGGGGAGCTGTTTTTT.

The chain uses TRBV24-1 and TRBJ2-2, with 11 bases lining up with TRBD2. The CDR3 consists of 17 residues. The V segment lost 3 bases and the J segment 5 bases; nucleotides outside the gene matches: 7. The germline CDR1 and CDR2 sequences are KGHDR and SFDVKD. CDR3 nucleotides: TGTGCCACCAGTGATGCGCCTAGCGGGGGGTTTACCGGGGAGCTGTTTTTT. This encodes CATSDAPSGGFTGELFF.

This chain links TRBV20-1 with TRBJ2-3; TRBD1 might be the D (6 bases). CDR3 length: 13 residues. The V gene's germline CDR1 is DFQATT and CDR2 SNEGSKA (reference sequence). With 3 bases removed from V and 5 bases from J, the gap between germline ends came to 12 bases. CDR3 in amino acids: CSASAGARDTQYF. As DNA, the CDR3 is TGCAGTGCTAGTGCAGGGGCGCGAGATACGCAGTATTTT.

The chain carries TRBV6-5 and TRBJ1-1; D is possibly TRBD1 (6 bases). The CDR3 is 15 amino acids. CDR1 is MNHEY and CDR2 is SVGAGI in the germline V gene. The germline V and J ends were trimmed by 5 bases and 4 bases, with 17 bases remaining between them. CDR3 DNA sequence: TGTGCCAGCAGTCCCACCACGGGGGGGCCCACTGAAGCTTTCTTT. This gives the protein CASSPTTGGPTEAFF.

The chain joins TRBV7-3 to TRBJ2-7; 11 positions match TRBD2. The ends lost 5 bases at V and 7 bases at J; junction bases unmatched: 13. This CDR3 region has 16 residues. Germline values: CDR1 SGHTA, CDR2 FQGTGA. The CDR3 loop reads CASSPAPGLAGREQYF. CDR3 DNA sequence: TGTGCCAGCAGCCCAGCACCCGGACTAGCGGGTAGGGAGCAGTACTTC.

The chain uses TRBV3-1 (or the pseudogene TRBV3-2) and TRBJ2-7; perhaps D is TRBD1 or TRBD2 (5 bases each). The germline V gene encodes CDR1 LGHDT and CDR2 YNNKEL (reference sequence). This CDR3 region has 16 residues. V lost 4 bases and J lost 0, with 16 bases in between. The CDR3 nucleotides read TGTGCCAGCAGCCCAGGGATTGGGACCAGCTCCTACGAGCAGTACTTC. Protein product: CASSPGIGTSSYEQYF.

V usage is TRBV7-6 and J usage is TRBJ2-7; tentative D call: TRBD2 (5 bases). CDR1 is SGHVS and CDR2 is FNYEAQ in the germline V gene. There are 15 residues in the CDR3. V was shortened by 5 bases and J by 6 bases, with 20 bases between the two germline ends. Here the CDR3 reads CASSPLPGMASEQYF. Here the CDR3 DNA reads TGTGCCAGCAGCCCCCTGCCGGGGATGGCATCCGAGCAGTACTTC.

CDR3 residues: CAWGPNEGELFF. CDR3 DNA sequence: TGTGCCTGGGGCCCAAATGAAGGGGAGCTGTTTTTT. The chain couples TRBV30 to TRBJ2-2; no definite D call. This CDR3 region has 12 residues. Germline CDR1 and CDR2: GTSNPN and SVGIG (reference sequence). With 5 bases removed from V and 8 bases from J, the gap between germline ends came to 12 bases.

The J gene is TRBJ2-7, the V gene TRBV7-9; a weak D match, TRBD1 (5 bases). Germline assignment: CDR1 SEHNR and CDR2 FQNEAQ (reference sequence). CDR3 length equals 12 residues. V lost 7 bases to trimming and J lost 3 bases, with 10 bases between them. The CDR3 loop is CASTDRGYEQYF. DNA for the CDR3: TGTGCCAGCACTGATAGGGGCTACGAGCAGTACTTC.

This clone was seen once. One end of the junction varies from germline; a read error may be responsible. The chain employs TRBV30 and TRBJ1-5; unclear D gene. This CDR3 has 13 amino acids. Germline-derived CDR1 and CDR2 are GTSNPN and SVGIG (reference sequence). The chain's CDR3 is CAWSGGESDPRHF. The CDR3 coding sequence is TGTGCCTGGAGTGGTGGGGAATCTGACCCCCGGCATTTT.

V gene TRBV5-1 combines with J gene TRBJ2-5; 11 positions agree with TRBD2. V lost 0 bases and J lost 2; bases outside the gene matches: 3. CDR3 length equals 16 residues. The germline gives CDR1 SGHRS, CDR2 YFSETQ. The CDR3 nucleotides are TGCGCCAGCAGCTTGGCGTCTAGCGGGGGGCAAGAGACCCAGTACTTC. Protein: CASSLASSGGQETQYF.

The rearrangement links TRBV25-1 to TRBJ1-6; 12 positions match TRBD1. The V gene's germline CDR1 is MGHDK and CDR2 SYGVNS. J gave up 10 bases and V 8 bases, and 0 bases lay outside the gene matches. This CDR3 spans 12 amino acids. The CDR3 DNA follows: TGTGCCAGCGGGACAGGGGGCTCACCCCTCCACTTT. Its protein product is CASGTGGSPLHF.

The chain couples TRBV5-4 to TRBJ1-2, with 8 bases identical to TRBD1. Losses at the gene ends were 4 bases for V and 8 bases for J; bases not matched to a gene: 10. The CDR3 is made up of 14 amino acids. The germline V gene has CDR1 SGHNT and CDR2 YYREEE (reference sequence). CDR3 protein: CASSGYRGAGGYTF. CDR3 bases: TGTGCCAGCAGCGGCTACAGGGGGGCCGGGGGCTACACCTTC.

The CDR3 DNA reads as TGTGCCAGCAGTGAGTCTAGCGGTTACAATGAGCAGTTCTTC. The encoded protein is CASSESSGYNEQFF. This chain uses TRBV2 with TRBJ2-1, with 7 bases lining up with TRBD2. Germline CDR1 SNHLY, CDR2 FYNNEI. Trimming at V came to 3 bases and at J to 4 bases, leaving 3 bases not matched to a gene. The CDR3 consists of 14 residues.